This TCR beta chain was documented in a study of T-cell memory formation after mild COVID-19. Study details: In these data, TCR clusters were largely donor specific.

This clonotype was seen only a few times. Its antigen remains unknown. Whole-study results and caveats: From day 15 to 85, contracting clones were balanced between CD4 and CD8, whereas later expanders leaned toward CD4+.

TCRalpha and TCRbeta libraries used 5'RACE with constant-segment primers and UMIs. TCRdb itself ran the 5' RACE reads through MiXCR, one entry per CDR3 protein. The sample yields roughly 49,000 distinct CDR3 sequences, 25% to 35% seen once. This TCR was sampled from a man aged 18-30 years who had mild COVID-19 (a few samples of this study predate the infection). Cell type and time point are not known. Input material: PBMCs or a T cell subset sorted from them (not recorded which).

Here the CDR3 reads CASSLAGTGATGELFF. CDR3 nucleotides: TGTGCCAGCAGCTTAGCCGGGACAGGGGCCACCGGGGAGCTGTTTTTT. V gene TRBV7-9 combines with J gene TRBJ2-2, with 10 bases matching TRBD1. CDR3 length: 16 residues. V lost 0 bases and J lost 4; bases outside the gene matches: 2. The germline gives CDR1 SEHNR, CDR2 FQNEAQ (reference sequence).